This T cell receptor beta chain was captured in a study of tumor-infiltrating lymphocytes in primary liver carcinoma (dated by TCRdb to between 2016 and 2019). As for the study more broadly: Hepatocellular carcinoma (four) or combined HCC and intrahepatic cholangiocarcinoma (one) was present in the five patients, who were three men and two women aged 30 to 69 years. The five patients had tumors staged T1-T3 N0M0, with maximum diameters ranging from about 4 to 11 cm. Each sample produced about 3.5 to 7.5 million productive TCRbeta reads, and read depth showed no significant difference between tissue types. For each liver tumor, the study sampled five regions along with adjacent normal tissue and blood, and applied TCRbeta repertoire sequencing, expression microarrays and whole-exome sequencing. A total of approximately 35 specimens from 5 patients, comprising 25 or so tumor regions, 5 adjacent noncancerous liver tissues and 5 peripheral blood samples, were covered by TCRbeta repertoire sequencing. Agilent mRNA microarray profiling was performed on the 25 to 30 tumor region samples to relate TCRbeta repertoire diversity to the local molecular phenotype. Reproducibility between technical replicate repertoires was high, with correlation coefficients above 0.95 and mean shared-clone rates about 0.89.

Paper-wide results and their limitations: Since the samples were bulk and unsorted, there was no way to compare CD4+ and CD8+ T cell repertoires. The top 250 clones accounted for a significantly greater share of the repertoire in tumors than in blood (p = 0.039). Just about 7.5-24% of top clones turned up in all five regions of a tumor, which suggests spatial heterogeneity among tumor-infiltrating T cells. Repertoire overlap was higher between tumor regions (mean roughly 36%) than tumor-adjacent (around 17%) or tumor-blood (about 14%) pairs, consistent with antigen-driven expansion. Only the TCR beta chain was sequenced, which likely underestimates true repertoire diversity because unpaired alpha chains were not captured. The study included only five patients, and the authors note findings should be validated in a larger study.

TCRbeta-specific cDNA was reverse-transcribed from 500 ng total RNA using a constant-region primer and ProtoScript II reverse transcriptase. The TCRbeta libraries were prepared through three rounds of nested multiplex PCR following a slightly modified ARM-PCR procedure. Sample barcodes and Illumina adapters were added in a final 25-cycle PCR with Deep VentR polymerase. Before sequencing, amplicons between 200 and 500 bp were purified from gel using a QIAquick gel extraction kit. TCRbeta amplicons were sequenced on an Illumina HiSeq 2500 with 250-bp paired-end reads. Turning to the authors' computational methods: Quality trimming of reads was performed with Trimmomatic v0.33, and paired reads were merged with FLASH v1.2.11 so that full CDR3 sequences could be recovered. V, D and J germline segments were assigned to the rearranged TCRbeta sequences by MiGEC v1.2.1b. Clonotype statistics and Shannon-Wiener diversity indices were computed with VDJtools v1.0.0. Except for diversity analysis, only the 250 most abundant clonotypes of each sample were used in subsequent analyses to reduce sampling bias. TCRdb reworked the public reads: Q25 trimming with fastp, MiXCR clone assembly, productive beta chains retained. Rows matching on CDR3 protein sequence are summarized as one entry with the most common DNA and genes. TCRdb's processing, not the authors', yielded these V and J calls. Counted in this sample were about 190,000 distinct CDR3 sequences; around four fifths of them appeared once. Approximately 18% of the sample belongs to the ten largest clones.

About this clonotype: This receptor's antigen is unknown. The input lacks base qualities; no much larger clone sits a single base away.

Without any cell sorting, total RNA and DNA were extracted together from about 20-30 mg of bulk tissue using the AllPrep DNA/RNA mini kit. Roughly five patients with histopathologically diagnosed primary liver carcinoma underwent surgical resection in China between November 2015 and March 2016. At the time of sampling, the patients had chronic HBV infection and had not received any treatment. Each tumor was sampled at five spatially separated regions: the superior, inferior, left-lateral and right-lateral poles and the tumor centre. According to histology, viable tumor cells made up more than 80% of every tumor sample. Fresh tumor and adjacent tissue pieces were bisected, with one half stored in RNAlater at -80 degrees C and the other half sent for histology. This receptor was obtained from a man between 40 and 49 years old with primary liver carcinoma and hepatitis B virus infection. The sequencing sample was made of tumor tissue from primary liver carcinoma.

CDR3 protein: CASIPPERGGYDEQFF. The DNA sequence follows: TGTGCCAGTATCCCCCCGGAGCGGGGGGGATACGATGAGCAGTTCTTC. The V and J genes are TRBV28 and TRBJ2-1; 10 junctional bases match TRBD2. The germline V end is reduced by 9 bases and the J end by 8 bases; junction bases left unmatched: 16. The CDR3 runs 16 residues from the cysteine to the phenylalanine. Just the 48-base CDR3 DNA is kept, in frame starting at base 1. CDR1 is given as MDHEN and CDR2 as SYDVKM, both from the germline V gene.